This T cell receptor (beta chain) appears in the sequencing data of a study of T cells in Graves' hyperthyroidism and ophthalmopathy. This CDR3 region has 14 residues. Germline loops: CDR1 DFQATT, CDR2 SNEGSKA (reference sequence). V shed 0 bases and J shed 0 bases, with 7 bases lying between them. This clonotype came up many times. Its antigen remains unidentified. Overall study findings and caveats: Separating ophthalmopathy from stable hyperthyroidism was achieved by a 13 V-J model. Blood also showed most of the thyroid clonotypes that were expanded above 0.001.

The TCR beta CDR3 regions underwent amplification using RNA transcripts as the source. Initially, a first-round RT-PCR of the TCR CDR3 employed the HTBI primer set. TCRdb re-derived calls from the multiplex PCR reads in MiXCR, one entry per CDR3 protein. The table shows 160,000 or so distinct CDR3 sequences, with 9.4% occurring only once. V gene TRBV20-1 combines with J gene TRBJ2-3; D not resolved. The clonotype originates from a young woman with Graves' hyperthyroidism that later progressed to Graves' ophthalmopathy. Sequenced material: blood. CDR3 coding DNA: TGCAGTGCTAGAGATCTAGATAGCACAGATACGCAGTATTTT. It codes for CSARDLDSTDTQYF.